This T cell receptor beta chain comes out of a study of naive and memory T cell subsets (dated by TCRdb to 2016 to 2017). Broadly, across the study: Sorted naive and memory T cell subsets from peripheral blood were analyzed in the study using a UMI-based, open-source pipeline for TCR alpha and beta sequencing. Complete agreement was observed between the functional CMV T cell responses and the IgG serology results. RNA was DNase-treated and reverse transcribed with TCR constant-region primers, mostly using SuperScript III.

In the germline V gene, CDR1 corresponds to SGHTA and CDR2 to FQGTGA. Ends trimmed: V by 1 base, J by 0 bases; bases unmatched to a gene: 8. The CDR3 measures 19 amino acids from cysteine to phenylalanine. Just CDR3 DNA is preserved here, 57 bases in frame from base 1. Separate amplification of TCR alpha and beta chain libraries was performed from the second PCR step onward. Donor CMV status was determined by IFNgamma production from CD4+ T cells after overnight stimulation of fresh PBMCs with CMV viral lysate. Miltenyi beads were used first to positively select CD4 T cells, and CD8 T cells were then positively selected from the CD4-negative fraction. Cells were stained for CD3, CD4, CD8, CD45RA, CD27 and a live/dead dye and were sorted on a BD Aria II into four subsets based on CD45RA and CD27. The sorting gate for effector memory cells was CD45RA-CD27-, and the sorting gate for EMRA cells was CD45RA+CD27-. Blood was obtained from a few healthy volunteers, and the blood from each volunteer was fractionated into CD4 and CD8 T cells and subsequently into four differentiation subsets. About 0.13 L of peripheral blood was collected from each donor, and PBMC were isolated from the blood using Ficoll-Paque PLUS density-gradient centrifugation. After sorting, cells were lysed in RLT buffer, RNA was extracted using a Qiagen RNeasy kit, and the extracted RNA was stored at -80 degrees C.

Overall study outcomes, separate from this receptor: In both CD4 and CD8 cells, a rise in Gini index and a fall in Shannon and inverse Simpson diversity were observed from naive through CM, EM and EMRA. A power law was followed by TCR abundance, with an exponent that differed between naive and memory subsets but was consistent across the three individuals. No ground truth was available to validate the repertoire findings for the naive and memory subsets. After error correction, only a single occurrence was seen for over 85% of naive TCR sequences, so much steeper abundance distributions were produced than in memory subsets. Each clonotype was defined as a single alpha or beta chain sequence rather than as a paired alpha/beta receptor. RNA-based TCR counts may be affected by expression changes linked to T cell activation and differentiation.

A word on this clonotype: There is no known antigen for this receptor. Per-nucleotide qualities are absent, and no much larger clonotype sits a single base away.

The library was produced with UMI-ligation and nested PCR. The beta constant-region primer consisted of an equimolar mixture of two oligonucleotides that together covered TRBC1 and TRBC2. A single-stranded oligonucleotide containing the SP2 primer and a 12-nucleotide UMI was joined to the 3' end of the cDNA by T4 RNA ligase 1. Four rounds of PCR were used to amplify ligated cDNA, with nested alpha and beta constant-region primers being used together with the SP2 primer. Incubation of the ligation reaction was carried out at 16 degrees C for about 20-25 hours. To avoid over-amplification, PCR2 was usually performed as a SYBR Green qPCR and halted once a predetermined threshold was reached. Every purification after the first one was done using Agencourt AMPure XP magnetic beads. Libraries were quantified by Qubit and checked on a TapeStation, with a main peak expected near 650 bp. The pooled libraries were sequenced on an Illumina MiSeq using v2 2x251 paired-end kits, which usually yielded about 0.95-2 million reads per sample. Each sample library was pooled at approximately 4.2 nM, and roughly 5-7.5% PhiX was included to improve cluster recognition. The study's own analysis went as follows. Decombinator assigned V and J genes to Demultiplexor-processed FASTQ reads by tag matching, allowing a single base-pair mismatch. By using UMIs, Collapsinator corrected both sequencing errors and the frequency errors caused by PCR heterogeneity. TCRs were translated and CDR3s were extracted from the conserved cysteine to the FGXG phenylalanine by CDR3Translator, with non-productive sequences being flagged. Gini, Shannon entropy and inverse Simpson indices were computed after subsampling the repertoires to the same number of UMI-defined TCRs. Clonotype abundance distributions were fitted to a power law by maximum likelihood within the linear range. Similar UMI counts, unique TCR numbers and clonal distributions were obtained with the pipeline and with MIGEC on one naive CD8 sample. Repertoires were searched for about 7,300 CMV-associated CDR3 sequences compiled from VDJdb and a published dataset. The raw public data were reprocessed by TCRdb itself: fastp quality trimming at Q25, MiXCR clonotype calling, in-frame beta chains only. CDR3 protein sequences are deduplicated, and each keeps its most common genes and DNA. Clone size and V and J calls follow TCRdb, not the original study. A total of more than 25,000 distinct CDR3 sequences appear in this sample, about 10% of them only once. The ten largest clonotypes hold around a sixth of the sample.

The sample comprised effector memory CD4+ T cells from blood. Sample cell subset or site, as interpreted from the label and publication: effector memory, CD45RA- CD27-. The chain couples TRBV7-3 to TRBJ2-3, with 12 bases aligning to TRBD1. This clonotype was obtained from a human donor in good health. The CDR3 has the sequence CASSLKGGQGAASTDTQYF. The bases read TGTGCCAGCAGCTTAAAGGGGGGACAGGGGGCCGCTAGCACAGATACGCAGTATTTT.